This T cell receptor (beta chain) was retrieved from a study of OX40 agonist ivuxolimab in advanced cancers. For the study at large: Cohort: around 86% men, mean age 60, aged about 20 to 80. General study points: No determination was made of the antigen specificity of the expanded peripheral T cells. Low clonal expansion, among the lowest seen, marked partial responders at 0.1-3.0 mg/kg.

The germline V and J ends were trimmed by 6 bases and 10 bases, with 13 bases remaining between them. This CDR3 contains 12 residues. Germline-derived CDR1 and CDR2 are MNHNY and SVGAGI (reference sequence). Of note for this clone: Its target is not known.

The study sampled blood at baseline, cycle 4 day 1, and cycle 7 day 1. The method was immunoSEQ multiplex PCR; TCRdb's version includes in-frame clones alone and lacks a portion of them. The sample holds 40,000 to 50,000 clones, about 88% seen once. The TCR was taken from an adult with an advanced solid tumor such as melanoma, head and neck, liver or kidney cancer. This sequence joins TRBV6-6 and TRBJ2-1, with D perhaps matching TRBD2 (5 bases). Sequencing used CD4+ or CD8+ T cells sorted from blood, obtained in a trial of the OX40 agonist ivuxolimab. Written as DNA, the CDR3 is TGTGCCAGCAGCCCACTAGATGTGGAGCAGTTCTTC. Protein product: CASSPLDVEQFF.